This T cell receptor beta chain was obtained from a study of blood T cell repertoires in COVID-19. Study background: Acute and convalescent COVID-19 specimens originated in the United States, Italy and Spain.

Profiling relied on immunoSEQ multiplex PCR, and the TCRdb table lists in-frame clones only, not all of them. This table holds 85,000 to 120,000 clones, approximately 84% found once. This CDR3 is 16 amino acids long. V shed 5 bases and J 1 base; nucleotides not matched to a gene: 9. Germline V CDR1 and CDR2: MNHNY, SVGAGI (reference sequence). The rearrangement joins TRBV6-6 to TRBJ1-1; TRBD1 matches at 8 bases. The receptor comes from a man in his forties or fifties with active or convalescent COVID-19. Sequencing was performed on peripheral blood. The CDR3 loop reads CASSRSQGQANTEAFF. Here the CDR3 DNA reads TGTGCCAGCAGTCGAAGTCAGGGACAGGCGAACACTGAAGCTTTCTTT.